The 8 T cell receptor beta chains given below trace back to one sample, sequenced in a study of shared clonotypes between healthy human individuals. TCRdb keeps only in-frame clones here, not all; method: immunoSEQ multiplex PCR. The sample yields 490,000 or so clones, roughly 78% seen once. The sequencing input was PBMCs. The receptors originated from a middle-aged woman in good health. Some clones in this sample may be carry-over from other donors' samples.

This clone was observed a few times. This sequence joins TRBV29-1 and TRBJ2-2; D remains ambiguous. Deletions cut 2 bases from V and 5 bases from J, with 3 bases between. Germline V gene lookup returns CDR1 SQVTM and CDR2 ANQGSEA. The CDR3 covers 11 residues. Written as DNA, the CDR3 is TGCAGCGTTGAAATTACCGGGGAGCTGTTTTTT. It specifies CSVEITGELFF.

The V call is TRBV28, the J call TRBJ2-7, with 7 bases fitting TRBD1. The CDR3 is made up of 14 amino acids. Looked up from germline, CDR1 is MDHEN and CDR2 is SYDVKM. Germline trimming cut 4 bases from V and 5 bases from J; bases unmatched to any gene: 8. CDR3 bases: TGTGCCAGCAGTTCCGGACAGGCCCCCCACGAGCAGTACTTC. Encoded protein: CASSSGQAPHEQYF. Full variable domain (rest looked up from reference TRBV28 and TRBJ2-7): DVKVTQSSRYLVKRTGEKVFLECVQDMDHENMFWYRQDPGLGLRLIYFSYDVKMKEKGDIPEGYSVSREKKERFSLILESASTNQTSMYLCASSSGQAPHEQYFGPGTRLTVT.

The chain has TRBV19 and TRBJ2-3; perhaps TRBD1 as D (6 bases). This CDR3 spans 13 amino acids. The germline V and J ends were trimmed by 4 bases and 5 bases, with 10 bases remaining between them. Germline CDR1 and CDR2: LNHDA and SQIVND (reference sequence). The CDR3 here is CASSTPGQDTQYF. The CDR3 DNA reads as TGTGCCAGTAGTACCCCGGGACAAGATACGCAGTATTTT.

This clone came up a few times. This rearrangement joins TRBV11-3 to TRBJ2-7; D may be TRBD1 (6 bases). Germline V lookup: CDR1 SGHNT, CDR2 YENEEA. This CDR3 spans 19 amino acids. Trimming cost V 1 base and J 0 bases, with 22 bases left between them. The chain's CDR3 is CASSLVPPFDRSGSYEQYF. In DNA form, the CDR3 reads TGTGCCAGCAGCTTAGTACCCCCCTTTGACAGGTCCGGCTCCTACGAGCAGTACTTC.

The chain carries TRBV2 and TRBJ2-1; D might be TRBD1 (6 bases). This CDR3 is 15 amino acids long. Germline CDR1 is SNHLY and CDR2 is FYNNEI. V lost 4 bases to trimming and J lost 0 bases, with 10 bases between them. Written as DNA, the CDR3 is TGTGCCAGCAGTGGACAGGTGTCCTCCTACAATGAGCAGTTCTTC. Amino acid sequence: CASSGQVSSYNEQFF.

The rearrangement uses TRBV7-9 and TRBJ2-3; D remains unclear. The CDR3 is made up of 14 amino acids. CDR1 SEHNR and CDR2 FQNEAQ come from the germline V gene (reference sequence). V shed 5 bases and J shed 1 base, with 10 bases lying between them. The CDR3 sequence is CASSLSHRTDTQYF. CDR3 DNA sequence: TGTGCCAGCAGCCTATCCCACCGCACAGATACGCAGTATTTT.

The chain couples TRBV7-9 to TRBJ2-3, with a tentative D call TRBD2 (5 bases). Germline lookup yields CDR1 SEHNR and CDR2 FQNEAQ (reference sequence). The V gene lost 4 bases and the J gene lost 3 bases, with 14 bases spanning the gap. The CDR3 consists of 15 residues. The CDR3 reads CASSSPLRVTDTQYF. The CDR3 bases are TGTGCCAGCAGCTCCCCCCTGAGGGTTACAGATACGCAGTATTTT.

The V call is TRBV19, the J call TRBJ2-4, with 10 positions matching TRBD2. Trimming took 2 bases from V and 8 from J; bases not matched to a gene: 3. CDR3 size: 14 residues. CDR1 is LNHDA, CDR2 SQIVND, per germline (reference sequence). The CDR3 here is CASSISSGRDIQYF. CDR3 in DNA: TGTGCCAGTAGTATATCTAGCGGGAGAGACATTCAGTACTTC.